The clone carrying this T cell receptor beta chain was detected only a few times. The antigen is unknown. A sample-barcoded 5' primer and a J-beta primer mix were used in a second PCR of about 7 to 12 cycles. From the 5' RACE reads, TCRdb called clonotypes with MiXCR, one entry per CDR3 protein. The sample includes some 920,000 distinct CDR3 sequences, 51% seen only once; the top ten take around a fifth. This sample was taken from a study of blood T cells in healthy people across ages. Study-wide results and limits: Diversity of TCR beta per million T cells declined in a roughly linear way with age. Bulk PBMC profiling left naive and antigen-experienced comparisons inconclusive.

The CDR3 consists of 12 residues. The germline gives CDR1 SGHTA, CDR2 FQGNSA. This sequence originates from a woman aged 60-70 years in good health. The chain recombines TRBV7-2 with TRBJ2-3, with D uncertain. The J call may not be correct, given that the DNA end is closer to TRBJ2-5. What was sequenced was blood. DNA for the CDR3: TGTGCCAGCAGCTTATCGGGCGGGACCCAGTACTTC. This codes for CASSLSGGTQYF.